This entry features one T cell receptor (beta chain) sequence. This clone was counted once. Its recognized antigen is unknown. Per-nucleotide qualities are absent, and no much larger clonotype sits a single base away. This specimen comes from a study of blood T cell repertoires in COVID-19 (dated by TCRdb to the early 2020s). Regarding the study in general: Collaborator samples came from the United States, Italy and Spain and covered acute and convalescent phases of COVID-19. The material from the prospective study consisted of cDNA or gDNA derived from T cells, B-cell-depleted T cells, or PBMCs. Subjects who had been exposed to COVID-19, were actively infected with it, or had recovered from it provided the deeply sampled blood TCRbeta repertoires that made up the dataset. A freely available public database, intended as a resource for researchers studying the immune response to SARS-CoV-2, is where the repertoires were released. The samples were drawn from the first 160 participants of the ongoing ImmuneRACE study and from 1,254 subjects provided by 6 global collaborators. Sample metadata almost always included a de-identified subject ID, COVID-19 status, age in years and sex. HLA class I and class II types, where available, came from metadata supplied by the sample provider rather than from assay-based typing. Study-wide conclusions, independent of this receptor: The amount of clinical and demographic metadata varied by source and participant and was provided uncurated.

The immunoSEQ Assay, a bias-controlled multiplex PCR, was used to amplify TCRbeta CDR3 regions from genomic DNA. From the authors' description of their analysis: Nucleated cell counts per sample were estimated from amplification of reference gene primers within the assay. Sequence reads were collapsed and filtered to measure the absolute abundance of every unique TCRbeta CDR3 rearrangement. For each sample, productive Simpson clonality was calculated by taking the square root of Simpson's diversity index across productive rearrangements. TCRdb retrieved this table from immuneACCESS and kept in-frame rearrangements only. Not all clones are present; in checked studies, unresolved V genes account for under half, and no reason is known for the remainder. That table gives V, J and clone size, and the DNA gave D and trimming. This sample holds 110,000 to 150,000 clones; 84% were observed only once. The leading ten clones occupy 1.5% to 2% of the sample.

V lost 2 bases and J lost 10 bases, and the count of bases not matched to a germline gene is 8. Taken from cysteine to phenylalanine, the CDR3 has 15 residues. Just the 45-base CDR3 DNA is kept, in frame starting at base 1. Taken from the germline V gene (reference sequence), the CDR1 and CDR2 loops are LGHDT and YNNKEL. Enrolling through a virtual design, the prospective study's participants ranged in age from about 18 to 89 years and lived across some 22 United States geographic areas. To assign participants to cohorts, the prospective study relied on clinical history that participants themselves reported in a screening survey and a study questionnaire. A participant counted as exposed if, within 2 weeks of entering the study, that participant had been in contact with someone who had a PCR-confirmed or clinician-diagnosed COVID-19 case. Each participant in the prospective study had whole blood, serum and a nasopharyngeal or oropharyngeal swab collected by mobile phlebotomists. Prospective study participants could optionally give additional blood draws and questionnaires over an approximately 2-month period. Before DNA extraction, blood samples from the prospective study were shipped at room temperature or frozen.

The sequence came from a woman aged 18-35 years who had been exposed to COVID-19. The sample consisted of PBMCs or T cells enriched from blood (not recorded which). Recombination joined TRBV3-1 (or the pseudogene TRBV3-2) with TRBJ1-6, and TRBD1 aligns with 7 junction nucleotides. The CDR3 reads CASSQSQGRVSPLHF. The nucleotides are TGTGCCAGCAGCCAATCACAGGGGCGGGTGTCACCCCTCCACTTT.